This TCR beta chain emerged from a study of blood T cell repertoires in COVID-19. About the research overall: Acute and convalescent COVID-19 specimens originated in the United States, Italy and Spain. PBMCs, B-cell-depleted T cells, or T cells provided the cDNA or gDNA that made up the material.

Per the study methods: Reference gene primer amplification gave nucleated cell count estimates. Sequencing used immunoSEQ multiplex PCR; TCRdb keeps in-frame clones, though not all of them. Clone size and the V and J calls come from that table; the DNA yielded D and trimming. The sample carries about 220,000 clones, around 81% recorded once. A note on this clone: An end of the junction differs from the germline gene, which may be a read error.

In germline, CDR1 is MGHRA, CDR2 YSYEKL. CDR3 length: 14 amino acids. The TCR was taken from a woman in her 70s with acute or convalescent COVID-19. The material sequenced was peripheral blood. The J gene is TRBJ1-1, the V gene TRBV4-1; possibly TRBD1 for D (5 bases). Here the CDR3 reads CASSQSGGNSEAFF. CDR3 sequence (DNA): TGCGCCAGCAGCCAATCCGGGGGTAACAGTGAAGCTTTCTTT.